The TCR beta chain under discussion was sequenced for a study of identical twins. One entry per CDR3 protein, called by TCRdb with MiXCR from the 5' RACE reads. Of more than 400,000 distinct CDR3 sequences listed, roughly 15% are singletons. General observations from the study: While abundant cord blood beta clonotypes carried fewer insertions, memory repertoires showed no such pattern.

Remarks on this clonotype: As yet, its antigen is unknown.

The CDR3 length is 15 residues. Germline CDR1 reads DFQATT; CDR2 reads SNEGSKA (reference sequence). The V gene end was trimmed by 5 bases and the J gene end by 1 base; junction bases not matched to a gene: 7. Another study also made use of these data, one on yellow fever vaccine responses in identical twins.

V is TRBV20-1 and J is TRBJ2-1; 8 nucleotides line up with TRBD1. The TCR originated in a woman under 30 in good health. Material for sequencing was CD4+ T cells sorted from blood. CDR3 DNA sequence: TGCAGTGCTCGCTCCGGGACAGGTTCCTACAATGAGCAGTTCTTC. It encodes CSARSGTGSYNEQFF.